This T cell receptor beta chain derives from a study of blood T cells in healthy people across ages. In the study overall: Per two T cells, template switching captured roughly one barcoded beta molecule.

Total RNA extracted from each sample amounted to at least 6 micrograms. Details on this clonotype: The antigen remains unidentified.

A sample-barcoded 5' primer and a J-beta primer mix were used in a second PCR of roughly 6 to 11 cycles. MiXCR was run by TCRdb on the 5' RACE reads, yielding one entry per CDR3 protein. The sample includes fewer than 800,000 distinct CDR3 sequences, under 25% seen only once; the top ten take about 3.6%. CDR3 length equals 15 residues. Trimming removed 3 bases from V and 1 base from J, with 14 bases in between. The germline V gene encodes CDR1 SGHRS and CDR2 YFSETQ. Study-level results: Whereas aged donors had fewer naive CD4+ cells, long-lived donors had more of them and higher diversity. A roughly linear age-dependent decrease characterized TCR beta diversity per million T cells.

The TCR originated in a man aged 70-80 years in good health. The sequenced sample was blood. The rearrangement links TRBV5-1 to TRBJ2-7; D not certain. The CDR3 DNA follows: TGCGCCAGCAGCTATGAGACGGTAGGGTCCTACGAGCAGTACTTC. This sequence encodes CASSYETVGSYEQYF.